This T cell receptor (beta chain) came from a study of blood T cell repertoires in COVID-19. The CDR3 is 17 amino acids. Germline CDR1 reads SGHAT; CDR2 reads FQNNGV. The junction had 14 bases not matched to a gene; V was cut back by 5 bases and J by 3 bases. The protocol was immunoSEQ multiplex PCR, while the TCRdb copy is restricted to in-frame clones and leaves out a portion. The table has hundreds of thousands of clones, roughly 90% seen once; the top ten hold 0.95% to 1.5%. The TCR originated in a man in his forties or fifties with acute or convalescent COVID-19. Sequencing was done on a sample of peripheral blood. The chain carries TRBV11-2 and TRBJ2-5; 8 bases align to TRBD2. For the CDR3, the DNA is TGTGCCAGCAGCCCGCATCTGGCGGGGGGACCAAAAGAGACCCAGTACTTC. Translating gives CASSPHLAGGPKETQYF.